A single sample gave rise to the 17 T cell receptor beta chains below, sequenced in a study of beta chain features in type 1 diabetes. Sequenced material consisted of expressed TCRB transcripts (all of the isolated RNA was reverse transcribed). Here immunoSEQ multiplex PCR was the method, and the copy in TCRdb shows in-frame clones only, minus some. Here the sample spans around 340,000 clones, roughly a fifth being singletons. The sequenced material came from naive CD4+ T cells from blood. The receptors originated from a young woman in good health.

The chain recombines TRBV5-4 with TRBJ2-5; 7 bases agree with TRBD1. CDR1 and CDR2 from the germline V gene are SGHNT and YYREEE (reference sequence). V shed 4 bases and J 5 bases; nucleotides not matched to a gene: 11. The CDR3 contains 15 residues. The CDR3 reads CASSKAWTGGETQYF. The CDR3 nucleotides are TGTGCCAGCAGCAAAGCCTGGACAGGCGGGGAGACCCAGTACTTC.

In its sample, this clone was seen a few times. V gene TRBV7-8 combines with J gene TRBJ1-5; D call uncertain. The germline gives CDR1 SGHVS, CDR2 FQNEAQ. The length of the CDR3 is 14 residues. V lost 2 bases and J lost 2, with 7 bases in between. CDR3 DNA: TGTGCCAGCAGCTTAAACGAGGGCAATCAGCCCCAGCATTTT. Its translation is CASSLNEGNQPQHF.

V and J are TRBV11-2 and TRBJ2-7; TRBD1 might be the D (5 bases). The CDR3 totals 12 residues. Germline loops: CDR1 SGHAT, CDR2 FQNNGV. Trimming left V 5 bases short and J 3 bases short, with 8 bases between. The CDR3 region has the DNA TGTGCCAGCAGCCGAGACAGCTACGAGCAGTACTTC. Protein product: CASSRDSYEQYF.

The V gene is TRBV2, the J gene TRBJ2-4; D is ambiguous. This CDR3 has 15 residues. CDR1 and CDR2 (germline): SNHLY, FYNNEI. Trimming removed 6 bases from V and 0 bases from J, with 12 bases in between. CDR3 DNA sequence: TGTGCCAGCAGCCAGGCCTCTATAGCCAAAAACATTCAGTACTTC. This gives the protein CASSQASIAKNIQYF.

This clone has more than one count but fewer than ten. The V gene is TRBV7-6, the J gene TRBJ2-7; 9 positions agree with TRBD1. This CDR3 contains 13 residues. Germline V CDR1 and CDR2: SGHVS, FNYEAQ. V shed 6 bases, J shed 3 bases, and the junction held 3 bases outside the gene matches. In DNA form, the CDR3 reads TGTGCCAGCAGTAGGGGACAGGGCTACGAGCAGTACTTC. It is translated as CASSRGQGYEQYF.

A few counts support this clone. This chain connects TRBV9 to TRBJ1-2; 12 bases fit TRBD1. The CDR3 spans 16 residues. The germline CDR1 and CDR2 sequences are SGDLS and YYNGEE. J gave up 6 bases and V 4 bases, and 10 bases lay outside the gene matches. CDR3 sequence: CASSRQGQGAPDGYTF. CDR3 in DNA: TGTGCCAGCAGCCGCCAGGGACAGGGGGCGCCGGATGGCTACACCTTC.

This clone has a handful of counts. The J gene is TRBJ1-2, the V gene TRBV9; D gene ambiguous. Germline V gives CDR1 SGDLS, CDR2 YYNGEE. Deletions cut 0 bases from V and 1 base from J, with 13 bases between. This CDR3 is 16 amino acids long. CDR3 DNA: TGTGCCAGCAGCGTAGATGAAAGGCGGGTTAACTATGGCTACACCTTC. Its translation is CASSVDERRVNYGYTF.

Only a few counts were recorded for this clone. The V and J genes are TRBV5-1 and TRBJ2-6; 7 positions agree with TRBD1. With V trimmed by 4 bases and J by 2 bases, 3 bases remained unmatched. The CDR3 is made up of 15 amino acids. CDR1 and CDR2 from the germline V gene are SGHRS and YFSETQ. CDR3 DNA: TGCGCCAGCAGCCCACAGGGGACTGGGGCCAACGTCCTGACTTTC. Translation gives CASSPQGTGANVLTF.

This clone was seen only a few times. V usage is TRBV19 and J usage is TRBJ1-1, with TRBD1 matching over 10 bases. The V gene's germline CDR1 is LNHDA and CDR2 SQIVND (reference sequence). V shed 2 bases, J shed 5 bases, and the junction held 5 bases outside the gene matches. The CDR3 sequence is 15 residues long. CDR3 DNA: TGTGCCAGTAGTATACCGGGACAGGGGTCTACTGAAGCTTTCTTT. Translating gives CASSIPGQGSTEAFF.

The J gene is TRBJ2-2, the V gene TRBV5-1; TRBD2 agrees at 7 bases. This CDR3 is 15 amino acids long. J was trimmed by 6 bases and V by 4 bases; bases with no gene match: 9. CDR1 and CDR2 (germline): SGHRS, YFSETQ. The CDR3 sequence: CASSPRLAGAGELFF. As DNA, the CDR3 is TGCGCCAGCAGCCCCCGACTAGCTGGGGCCGGGGAGCTGTTTTTT.

The chain recombines TRBV27 with TRBJ1-1; weak D call: TRBD1 (5 bases). CDR1 and CDR2 (germline): MNHEY, SMNVEV (reference sequence). The CDR3 has 15 residues. The germline V and J ends were trimmed by 0 bases and 1 base, with 9 bases remaining between them. CDR3 DNA: TGTGCCAGCAGTTTATCACCGGGGGGGAACACTGAAGCTTTCTTT. As protein: CASSLSPGGNTEAFF.

The chain uses TRBV4-2 and TRBJ2-4, with 7 bases matching TRBD2. The CDR3 contains 13 residues. Germline CDR1 LGHNA, CDR2 YNFKEQ. The junction had 1 base not matched to a gene; V was cut back by 2 bases and J by 6 bases. CDR3 region: CASSQPGGNIQYF. In DNA form, the CDR3 reads TGTGCCAGCAGCCAACCGGGGGGAAACATTCAGTACTTC.

This clone was seen only once. V is TRBV6-5 and J is TRBJ1-6; 9 positions agree with TRBD1. The CDR3 is made up of 14 amino acids. After removal of 6 bases from V and 7 bases from J, the junction contained 4 bases not matched to a gene. The germline gives CDR1 MNHEY, CDR2 SVGAGI. Here the CDR3 DNA reads TGTGCCAGCAGACTTGGACAGGGGAATTCACCCCTCCACTTT. This encodes CASRLGQGNSPLHF.

The chain links TRBV15 to TRBJ2-5; the D is unclear. Trimming left V 2 bases short and J 0 bases short, with 4 bases between. Germline V lookup: CDR1 LNHNV, CDR2 YYDKDF (reference sequence). The CDR3 runs to 13 residues. CDR3 sequence reads: CATSRSDQETQYF. As DNA, the CDR3 is TGTGCCACCAGCAGATCCGACCAAGAGACCCAGTACTTC.

The DNA of the CDR3 is TGTGCCATCAGGAGGGATGCTGGCACTGAAGCTTTCTTT. As protein: CAIRRDAGTEAFF. V gene TRBV10-3 combines with J gene TRBJ1-1; D uncertain. The CDR3 runs to 13 residues. Germline V gene sequence: CDR1 ENHRY, CDR2 SYGVKD. Trimming left V 6 bases short and J 4 bases short, with 12 bases between.

This clone was seen only a few times. The V call is TRBV6-6, the J call TRBJ1-4, with unresolved D. The CDR3 spans 11 residues. V was shortened by 6 bases and J by 4 bases, with 3 bases between the two germline ends. Germline CDR1 and CDR2: MNHNY and SVGAGI (reference sequence). For the CDR3, the DNA is TGTGCCAGCAGCATTAATGAAAAACTGTTTTTT. It is translated as CASSINEKLFF.

The rearrangement joins TRBV4-2 to TRBJ2-5, with TRBD2 matching 9 bases. Germline V gene data show CDR1 as LGHNA and CDR2 as YNFKEQ. The CDR3 extends over 16 amino acids. V gave up 1 base and J gave up 5 bases; unmatched junction bases: 8. CDR3 protein: CASSQGQGLAIETQYF. The CDR3, as DNA: TGTGCCAGCAGCCAAGGGCAGGGACTAGCAATCGAGACCCAGTACTTC.